This T cell receptor (beta chain) appears in the sequencing data of a study of T cell responses to AZD1222 COVID-19 vaccine. Study findings and constraints: Repertoires were obtained only post-peak T cell response. Spike-specific TCR breadth and depth both grew after two AZD1222 doses. Spike-wide coverage was observed for vaccine-associated CD4 TCRs, with dominant responses at 160-218 and 743-854.

Only in-frame clones appear in the TCRdb table, and some are missing; sequencing was by immunoSEQ multiplex PCR. The repertoire holds around 45,000 clones, with 80% as singletons. Concerning this clone: Its antigen remains unknown.

Germline CDR1 reads GTSNPN; CDR2 reads SVGIG (reference sequence). The germline V and J ends were trimmed by 2 bases and 8 bases, with 21 bases remaining between them. The CDR3 runs 15 residues. The sample here was peripheral blood, taken 28 days after the second dose of the MenACWY control vaccine. The origin of this receptor is an adult who received the MenACWY meningococcal vaccine as a control. The chain is built from TRBV30 and TRBJ1-2, with D tentatively TRBD1 (5 bases). The DNA of the CDR3 is TGTGCCTGGAGTCCCCGGGACCAACTTATGAGGGGCTACACCTTC. This translates into CAWSPRDQLMRGYTF.